Listed below are T cell receptor beta chains from one sample, sequenced in a study of graft-versus-host responses after intestinal transplantation. Their specific antigens are unknown. Some clones are missing from TCRdb's copy, which holds only in-frame ones; the method was immunoSEQ multiplex PCR. This table holds under 150,000 clones, around nine tenths found once. Sequencing was performed on unstimulated CD4+ T cells sorted from spleen or lymph node cells, taken before intestinal transplant. These receptors were obtained from a human donor who received an intestinal transplant. Each CDR3 is given with its conserved first and last residue. A D gene is named only where the DNA matches it firmly. Size tells how often a clone was seen (once, few, many) or the class of an expanded clone, and some rows leave it out.

V	size	J	D	DNA	CDR3
TRBV7-2	NA	TRBJ1-1	NA	TGTGCCAGCAGCTTAGCCGGGGCCCGCGTTGAAGCTTTCTTT	CASSLAGARVEAFF
TRBV6-1	NA	TRBJ2-4	NA	TGTGCCAGCAGTGTACAGGGTGGCGGAGCCAAAAACATTCAGTACTTC	CASSVQGGGAKNIQYF
TRBV5-6	NA	TRBJ2-2	NA	TGTGCCAGCAGCTTGGGGGGATCGAACACCGGGGAGCTGTTTTTT	CASSLGGSNTGELFF
TRBV19	NA	TRBJ2-3	TRBD2	TGTGCCAGTAGCCTAAGAAGCGGGGTACCAACAGATACGCAGTATTTT	CASSLRSGVPTDTQYF
TRBV7-9	NA	TRBJ2-3	NA	TGTGCCAGCAGCTTGGCTAACTCAGATACGCAGTATTTT	CASSLANSDTQYF
TRBV5-6	NA	TRBJ2-1	NA	TGTGCCAGCAGCTTAAATGATGAGCAGTTCTTC	CASSLNDEQFF
TRBV19	NA	TRBJ1-2	NA	TGTGCCAGTAGTATAACCGGGCAGCCCTATGGCTACACCTTC	CASSITGQPYGYTF
TRBV10-2	few	TRBJ2-1	NA	TGCGCCAGCAGTGAGTCAGGGGGGACCGAGCAGTTCTTC	CASSESGGTEQFF
TRBV10-2	NA	TRBJ2-2	NA	TGCGCCGCTACAGCAGGGGGAGGGGCCGGGGAGCTGTTTTTT	CAATAGGGAGELFF
TRBV11-2	NA	TRBJ1-4	TRBD1	TGTGCCAGCAGCGGATCCGGGACAGTGGTGGAACTGTTTTTT	CASSGSGTVVELFF
TRBV6-4	once	TRBJ2-1	TRBD1	TGTGCCAGCAGTGACGTAGGGACAGGAAAACATGAGCAGTTCTTC	CASSDVGTGKHEQFF
TRBV10-3	NA	TRBJ2-7	TRBD1	TGTGCCATCAGCGACAGGGGCAGCTCCTACGAGCAGTACTTC	CAISDRGSSYEQYF
TRBV19	few	TRBJ1-2	NA	TGTTGTTGCGCCGACAACTATGGCTACACCTTC	CCCADNYGYTF
TRBV4-2	NA	TRBJ2-3	NA	TGTGCCAGCAGCCAAGATGGGGGCACGCAGTATTTT	CASSQDGGTQYF
TRBV6-5	NA	TRBJ1-6	TRBD1	TGTGCCAGCAGTTATGTAGGGGGCGGTTCACCCCTCCACTTT	CASSYVGGGSPLHF
TRBV6-6	NA	TRBJ2-3	NA	TGTGCCAGCAGTTACTCGAACTCGGGGGGCGTGGATACGCAGTATTTT	CASSYSNSGGVDTQYF
TRBV4-1	NA	TRBJ2-3	NA	TGCGCCAGCAGCCTAGCCCCAGACACAGATACGCAGTATTTT	CASSLAPDTDTQYF
TRBV7-9	NA	TRBJ1-1	NA	TGTGCCAGCAGCTTAACGAACACTGAAGCTTTCTTT	CASSLTNTEAFF
TRBV2	once	TRBJ2-7	TRBD1	TGTGCCAGCGTGTTGGGACAGGGGGCCTTGGGGCAGTACTTC	CASVLGQGALGQYF
TRBV6-5	once	TRBJ2-7	TRBD2	TGTGCCAGCAGTTATTCCGCGGGGGGCGTTTACGAGCAGTACTTC	CASSYSAGGVYEQYF
TRBV15	NA	TRBJ2-1	TRBD2	TGTGCCACCAGCAAAATGGGGGGGAACTACAATGAGCAGTTCTTC	CATSKMGGNYNEQFF
TRBV25-1	NA	TRBJ2-7	NA	TGTGCCAGCAGTGTTAGGAGGGGAGAGAACTACGAGCAGTACTTC	CASSVRRGENYEQYF
TRBV11-2	once	TRBJ1-1	NA	TGTGCCAGCAGCTCCGGGTGGCCGGCTTTGAACACTGAAGCTTTCTTT	CASSSGWPALNTEAFF
TRBV10-2	NA	TRBJ2-5	TRBD2	TGCGCCAGCAGTCCACTAGCGGGGGGTGGGACCCAGTACTTC	CASSPLAGGGTQYF
TRBV6-6	few	TRBJ1-1	NA	TGTGCCACATCACATGCCATTGGGAACACTGAAGCTTTCTTT	CATSHAIGNTEAFF
TRBV10-1	once	TRBJ1-6	NA	TGCGCCAGCAGTGAGTCGAGAGGGAATTCACCCCTCCACTTT	CASSESRGNSPLHF
TRBV5-5	NA	TRBJ2-7	TRBD2	TGTGCCAGCAGCTTGGCCGGCGGGGGGGCCGTGGGGGATAACGAGCAGTACTTC	CASSLAGGGAVGDNEQYF
TRBV27	NA	TRBJ2-4	NA	TGTGCCAGCAGTTTAACCAGGGTAGCCAAAAACATTCAGTACTTC	CASSLTRVAKNIQYF
TRBV2	NA	TRBJ2-5	TRBD1	TGTGCCAGCAGTAAGGACAGGGGGGTGAGGGAGACCCAGTACTTC	CASSKDRGVRETQYF
TRBV6-1	NA	TRBJ1-1	NA	TGTGCCAGCAGTGTACAGTATAGGCAGTCTGAAGCTTTCTTT	CASSVQYRQSEAFF
TRBV4-2	NA	TRBJ1-5	TRBD1	TGTGCCAGCAGCCAAGGGTATGGGACAGGGGGCAAAGGAAACAATCAGCCCCAGCATTTT	CASSQGYGTGGKGNNQPQHF
TRBV5-1	once	TRBJ1-4	NA	TGCGCCAGCAGCTTGGCCATACAGAATGAAAAACTGTTTTTT	CASSLAIQNEKLFF
TRBV10-3	NA	TRBJ2-7	TRBD1	TGTGCCATCAGTGAGTCCACAGGGGCGGTTATCGACGAGCAGTACTTC	CAISESTGAVIDEQYF
TRBV6-6	once	TRBJ2-1	TRBD2	TGTGCCAGCAGTGACTACGGGGGTGGGCGGGGGAGTGAGCAGTTCTTC	CASSDYGGGRGSEQFF
TRBV7-8	NA	TRBJ2-1	TRBD2	TGTGCCAGCAGCTTAGAGGCTAGCGGGGGGGAGCAGTTCTTC	CASSLEASGGEQFF
TRBV9	NA	TRBJ1-2	TRBD1	TGTGCCAGCAGCGTAGAGGACGGGGACAGGGTACCTCCCAGCTATGGCTACACCTTC	CASSVEDGDRVPPSYGYTF
TRBV30	NA	TRBJ1-5	NA	TGTGCCTGGAGTGTACGGAGCTGGGTAAATCAGCCCCAGCATTTT	CAWSVRSWVNQPQHF
TRBV11-2	once	TRBJ2-2	NA	TGTGCCAGCAGCGCTAGTCGAGGGACCGGGGAGCTGTTTTTT	CASSASRGTGELFF
TRBV5-1	NA	TRBJ2-1	NA	TGCGCCAGCAGCTTGGAAGGAAGCTCCTACAATGAGCAGTTCTTC	CASSLEGSSYNEQFF
TRBV27	NA	TRBJ2-7	NA	TGTGCCAGCAGTAGGGCAGGCCCGGCCCACGAGCAGTACTTC	CASSRAGPAHEQYF
TRBV5-5	NA	TRBJ2-3	TRBD1	TGTGCCAGCAGCTCACAGACAGGGCCAGATACGCAGTATTTT	CASSSQTGPDTQYF
TRBV19	NA	TRBJ2-3	TRBD2	TGTGCCAGTAGTATAAGGCGGGGGAGCACAGATACGCAGTATTTT	CASSIRRGSTDTQYF
TRBV5-6	NA	TRBJ2-7	NA	TGTGCCAGCAGCTTGCAAGGGGCCTACGAGCAGTACTTC	CASSLQGAYEQYF
TRBV5-1	NA	TRBJ2-6	NA	TGCGCCAGCAGCTTGGGAGGGGCTGGGGCCAACGTCCTGACTTTC	CASSLGGAGANVLTF
TRBV2	NA	TRBJ1-2	TRBD1	TGTGCCAGCAGGATAACAGGGGGTGGCTACACCTTC	CASRITGGGYTF
TRBV14	NA	TRBJ1-1	NA	TGTGCCAGCAGCCAGTCGACAGAGAGCACTGAAGCTTTCTTT	CASSQSTESTEAFF
TRBV7-9	NA	TRBJ1-3	NA	TGTGCCAGCAGGCAAGACCCTTTCTCTGGAAACACCATATATTTT	CASRQDPFSGNTIYF
TRBV11-2	NA	TRBJ2-1	TRBD2	TGTGCCAGCAGCGCCACTAGCGGGGGGGCCGCACCCTCCTACAATGAGCAGTTCTTC	CASSATSGGAAPSYNEQFF